This note documents a single TCR beta chain sequence. The data were taken from a study of blood T cell repertoires in COVID-19. Sequencing used immunoSEQ multiplex PCR; TCRdb keeps in-frame clones, though not all of them. The profile covers 40,000 or so clones, with around four fifths appearing a single time and 5% to 6.5% taken by the ten largest. Per the germline V gene, CDR1 is SGHTA and CDR2 is FQGTGA. The ends lost 5 bases at V and 5 bases at J; junction bases unmatched: 4. The CDR3 is 13 amino acids. The V gene is TRBV7-3, the J gene TRBJ1-1, with 8 bases identical to TRBD1. Sequencing was done on a sample of peripheral blood. This sequence was found in a middle-aged man with active COVID-19. CDR3 protein: CASSEQGGTEAFF. The CDR3 nucleotides are TGTGCCAGCAGCGAACAGGGGGGGACTGAAGCTTTCTTT. Full variable domain (remainder filled in from reference TRBV7-3 and TRBJ1-1): GAGVSQTPSNKVTEKGKYVELRCDPISGHTALYWYRQSLGQGPEFLIYFQGTGAADDSGLPNDRFFAVRPEGSVSTLKIQRTERGDSAVYLCASSEQGGTEAFFGQGTRLTVV.